The 2 T cell receptor beta chains below come from one sample, sequenced in a study of cytomegalovirus exposure and HLA in healthy donors. PCR amplification relied on 60 Vbeta primers (plus 13 Jbeta primers). Using immunoSEQ multiplex PCR, the repertoire was profiled, and TCRdb retains in-frame clones only, with some absent. The sample shows 150,000 to 200,000 clones, 79% of them seen only once. Source material: PBMCs. These receptors were obtained from a woman aged 25 to 39 in good health and CMV-seropositive.

The genes are TRBV7-9 and TRBJ2-1; no firm D call. The CDR3 has 15 residues. Germline V gene lookup returns CDR1 SEHNR and CDR2 FQNEAQ (reference sequence). With 5 bases removed from V and 0 bases from J, the gap between germline ends came to 11 bases. The CDR3 DNA reads TGTGCCAGCAGCCATGGTTCGAGCTCCTACAATGAGCAGTTCTTC. This gives the protein CASSHGSSSYNEQFF.

This clone was seen only once. The chain employs TRBV7-9 and TRBJ1-1; 7 bases match TRBD1. The CDR3 runs to 16 residues. Germline V gene sequence: CDR1 SEHNR, CDR2 FQNEAQ (reference sequence). Trimming cost V 5 bases and J 0 bases; bases outside gene matches: 9. The DNA for the CDR3 is TGTGCCAGCAGCGACCGGGACAGTTTCATGAACACTGAAGCTTTCTTT. Protein product: CASSDRDSFMNTEAFF. The whole variable domain, filled in from reference TRBV7-9 and TRBJ1-1, reads DTGVSQNPRHKITKRGQNVTFRCDPISEHNRLYWYRQTLGQGPEFLTYFQNEAQLEKSRLLSDRFSAERPKGSFSTLEIQRTEQGDSAMYLCASSDRDSFMNTEAFFGQGTRLTVV.